This T cell receptor beta chain was recovered during a study of shared clonotypes between healthy human individuals. Once extracted for a subset, genomic DNA was divided evenly among several immunoSEQ plates. Clones were read by immunoSEQ multiplex PCR, and TCRdb kept only the in-frame ones, dropping some. Altogether roughly 500,000 clones are present, 60% to 85% being singletons, with the ten largest covering roughly 13%. Findings and caveats of the study: Sequencing depth was expected to affect clonotype sharing among donors.

This CDR3 has 15 amino acids. Per the germline V gene, CDR1 is SGDLS and CDR2 is YYNGEE. Trimming left V 0 bases short and J 1 base short, with 7 bases between. Turning to this clone: Its cognate antigen is unknown.

What was sequenced was PBMCs. This sequence originates from a woman between 40 and 55 years old in good health. Some clones in this sample may be carry-over from other donors' samples. The J gene is TRBJ2-2, the V gene TRBV9; perhaps TRBD2 as D (6 bases). The chain's CDR3 is CASSVGTMNTGELFF. The CDR3 DNA is TGTGCCAGCAGCGTAGGGACTATGAACACCGGGGAGCTGTTTTTT.